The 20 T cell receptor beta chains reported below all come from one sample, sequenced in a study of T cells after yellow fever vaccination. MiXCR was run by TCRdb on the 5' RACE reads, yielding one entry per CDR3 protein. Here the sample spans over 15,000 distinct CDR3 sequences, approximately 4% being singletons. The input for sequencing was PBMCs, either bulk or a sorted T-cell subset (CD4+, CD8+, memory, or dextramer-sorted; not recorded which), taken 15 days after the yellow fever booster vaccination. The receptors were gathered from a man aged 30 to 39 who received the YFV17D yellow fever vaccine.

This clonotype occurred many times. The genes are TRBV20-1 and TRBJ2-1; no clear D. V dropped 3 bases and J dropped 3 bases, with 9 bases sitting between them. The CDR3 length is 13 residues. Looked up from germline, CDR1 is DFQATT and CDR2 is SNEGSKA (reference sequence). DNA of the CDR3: TGCAGTGCTAGTGGGTCTAACTACAATGAGCAGTTCTTC. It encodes CSASGSNYNEQFF.

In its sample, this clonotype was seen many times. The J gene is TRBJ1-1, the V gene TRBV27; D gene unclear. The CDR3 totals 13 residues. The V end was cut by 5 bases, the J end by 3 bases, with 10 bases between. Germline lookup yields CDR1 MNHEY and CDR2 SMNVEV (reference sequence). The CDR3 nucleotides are TGTGCCAGCAGTCCGGCCGGGTACACTGAAGCTTTCTTT. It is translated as CASSPAGYTEAFF.

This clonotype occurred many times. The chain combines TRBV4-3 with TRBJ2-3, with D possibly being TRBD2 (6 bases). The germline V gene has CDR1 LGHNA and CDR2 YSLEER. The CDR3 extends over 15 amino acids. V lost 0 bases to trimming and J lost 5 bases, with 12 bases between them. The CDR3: CASSQDLRDKDTQYF. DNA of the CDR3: TGCGCCAGCAGCCAAGATCTGCGGGATAAAGATACGCAGTATTTT.

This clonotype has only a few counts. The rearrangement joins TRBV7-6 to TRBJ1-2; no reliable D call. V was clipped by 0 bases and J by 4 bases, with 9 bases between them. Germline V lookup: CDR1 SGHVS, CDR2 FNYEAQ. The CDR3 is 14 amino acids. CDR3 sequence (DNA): TGTGCCAGCAGCTTAGCAGGGTATGGCTATGGCTACACCTTC. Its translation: CASSLAGYGYGYTF.

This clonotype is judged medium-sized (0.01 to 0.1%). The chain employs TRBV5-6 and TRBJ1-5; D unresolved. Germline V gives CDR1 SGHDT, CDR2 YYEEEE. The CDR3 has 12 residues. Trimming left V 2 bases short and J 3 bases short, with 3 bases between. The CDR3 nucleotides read TGTGCCAGCAGCTTAAACAATCAGCCCCAGCATTTT. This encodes CASSLNNQPQHF.

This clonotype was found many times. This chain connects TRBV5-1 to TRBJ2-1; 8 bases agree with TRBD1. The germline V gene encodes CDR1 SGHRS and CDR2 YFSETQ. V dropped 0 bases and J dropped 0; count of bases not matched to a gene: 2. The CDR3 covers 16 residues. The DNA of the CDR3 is TGCGCCAGCAGCTTGGGACAGGGGAGCTCCTACAATGAGCAGTTCTTC. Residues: CASSLGQGSSYNEQFF.

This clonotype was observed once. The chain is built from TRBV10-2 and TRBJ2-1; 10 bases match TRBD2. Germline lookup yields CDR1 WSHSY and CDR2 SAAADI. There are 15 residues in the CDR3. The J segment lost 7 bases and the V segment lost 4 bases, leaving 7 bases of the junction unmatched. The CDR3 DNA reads TGCGCCAGCAGTGGACCCGGACTAGCGGAAAATGAGCAGTTCTTC. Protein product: CASSGPGLAENEQFF.

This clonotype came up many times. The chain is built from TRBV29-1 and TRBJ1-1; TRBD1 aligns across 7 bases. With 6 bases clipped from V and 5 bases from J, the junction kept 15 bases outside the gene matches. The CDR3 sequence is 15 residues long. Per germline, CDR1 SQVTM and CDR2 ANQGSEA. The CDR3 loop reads CSVRRTGGGETEAFF. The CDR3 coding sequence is TGCAGCGTGCGACGGACAGGAGGGGGGGAAACTGAAGCTTTCTTT.

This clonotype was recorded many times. CDR3 sequence reads: CASSLILAEGTYNEQFF. DNA for the CDR3: TGTGCCAGCAGCTTGATTTTAGCGGAGGGGACCTACAATGAGCAGTTCTTC. The chain employs TRBV7-9 and TRBJ2-1, with D possibly matching TRBD2 (6 bases). V was trimmed by 3 bases and J by 2 bases, leaving 17 bases between them. Germline lookup yields CDR1 SEHNR and CDR2 FQNEAQ (reference sequence). The CDR3 runs 17 residues.

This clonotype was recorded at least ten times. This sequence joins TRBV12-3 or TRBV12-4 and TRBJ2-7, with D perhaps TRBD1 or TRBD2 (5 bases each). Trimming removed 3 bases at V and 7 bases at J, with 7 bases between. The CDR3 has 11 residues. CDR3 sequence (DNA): TGTGCCAGCAGTTTGTGGGGGGAGCAGTACTTC. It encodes CASSLWGEQYF.

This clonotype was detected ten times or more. Here the CDR3 reads CASRPPGVQETQYF. As DNA, the CDR3 is TGTGCCAGCAGGCCCCCAGGGGTCCAAGAGACCCAGTACTTC. The chain couples TRBV6-2 or TRBV6-3 to TRBJ2-5; a weak D match, TRBD1 (6 bases). The CDR3 has 14 amino acids. V was clipped by 6 bases and J by 1 base, with 12 bases between them. Germline V lookup: CDR1 MNHEY, CDR2 SVGEGT.

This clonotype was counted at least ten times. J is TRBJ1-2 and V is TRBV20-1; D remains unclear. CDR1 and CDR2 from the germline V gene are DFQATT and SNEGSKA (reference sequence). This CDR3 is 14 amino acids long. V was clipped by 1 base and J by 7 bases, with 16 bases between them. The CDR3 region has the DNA TGCAGTGCTAGAGCGACTGTTACTTTGGGTGGCTACACCTTC. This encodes CSARATVTLGGYTF.

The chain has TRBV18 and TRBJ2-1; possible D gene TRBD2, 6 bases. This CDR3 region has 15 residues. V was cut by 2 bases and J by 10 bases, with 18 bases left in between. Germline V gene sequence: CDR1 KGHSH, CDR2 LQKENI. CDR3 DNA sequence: TGTGCCAGCTCACCAGGGACTCTGGTACAAGGGGAGCAGTTCTTC. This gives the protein CASSPGTLVQGEQFF.

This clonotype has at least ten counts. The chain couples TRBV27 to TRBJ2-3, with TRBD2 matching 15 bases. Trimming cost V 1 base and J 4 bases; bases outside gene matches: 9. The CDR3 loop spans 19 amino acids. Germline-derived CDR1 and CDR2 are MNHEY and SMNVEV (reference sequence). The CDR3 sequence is CASSLYGLAGGPEPDTQYF. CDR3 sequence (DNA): TGTGCCAGCAGTTTATACGGACTAGCGGGAGGGCCCGAACCAGATACGCAGTATTTT.

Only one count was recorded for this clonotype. The chain's CDR3 is CATGRDRVGTDTQYF. DNA of the CDR3: TGTGCCACCGGACGGGACAGGGTTGGCACAGATACGCAGTATTTT. V is TRBV27 and J is TRBJ2-3; 9 bases agree with TRBD1. This CDR3 contains 15 residues. V lost 10 bases to trimming and J lost 1 base; unmatched junction nucleotides: 9. Germline V gene data show CDR1 as MNHEY and CDR2 as SMNVEV (reference sequence).

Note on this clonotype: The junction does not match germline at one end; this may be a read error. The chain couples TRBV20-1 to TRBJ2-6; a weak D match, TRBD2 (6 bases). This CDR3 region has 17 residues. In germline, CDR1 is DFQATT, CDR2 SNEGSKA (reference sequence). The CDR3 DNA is TGCGGTGCTAGAGATTCTTGCGGGGATGCAGGGGCCAACGTCCTGACTTTC. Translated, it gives CGARDSCGDAGANVLTF.

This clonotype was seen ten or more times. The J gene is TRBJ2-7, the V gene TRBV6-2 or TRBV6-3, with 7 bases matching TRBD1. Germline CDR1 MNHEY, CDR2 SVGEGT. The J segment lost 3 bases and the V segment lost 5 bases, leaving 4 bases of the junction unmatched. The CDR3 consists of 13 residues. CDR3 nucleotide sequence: TGTGCCAGCAGTACGGGGACAGACTACGAGCAGTACTTC. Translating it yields CASSTGTDYEQYF.

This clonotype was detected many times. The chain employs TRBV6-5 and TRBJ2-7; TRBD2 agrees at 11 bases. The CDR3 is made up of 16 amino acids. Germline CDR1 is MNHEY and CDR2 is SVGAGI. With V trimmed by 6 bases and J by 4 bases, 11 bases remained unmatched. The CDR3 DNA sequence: TGTGCCAGCAGGACCCCGCAGGGGACTAGCGGTTACGAGCAGTACTTC. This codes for CASRTPQGTSGYEQYF.

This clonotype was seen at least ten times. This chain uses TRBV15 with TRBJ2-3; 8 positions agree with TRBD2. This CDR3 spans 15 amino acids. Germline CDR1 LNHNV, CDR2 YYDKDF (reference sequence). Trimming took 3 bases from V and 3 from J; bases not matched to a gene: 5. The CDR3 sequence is CATSSRVAGTDTQYF. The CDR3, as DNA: TGTGCCACCAGCAGTCGAGTAGCGGGGACAGATACGCAGTATTTT.

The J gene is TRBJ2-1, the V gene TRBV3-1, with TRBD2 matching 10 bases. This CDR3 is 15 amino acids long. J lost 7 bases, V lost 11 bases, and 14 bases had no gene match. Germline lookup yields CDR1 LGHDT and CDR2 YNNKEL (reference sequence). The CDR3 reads CACSSRLAGWNEQFF. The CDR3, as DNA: TGTGCCTGCTCCTCCCGACTAGCGGGCTGGAATGAGCAGTTCTTC.